A selection of T cell receptor beta chains follows, all from one sample in a study of cytomegalovirus exposure and HLA in healthy donors. Assay: immunoSEQ multiplex PCR; the TCRdb copy retains only in-frame clones and omits some. The sample records fewer than 250,000 clones, 79% being singletons. The sequencing input was PBMCs. All receptors come from a male donor in good health and CMV-seropositive. The CDR3 runs from the conserved cysteine through the conserved F or W. Each record gives: D gene, J gene, clone size, V gene, CDR3 DNA, CDR3 protein. D genes are given only for firm matches. Size is omitted from some rows. Given values are once, few, many or a class for expanded clones.

TRBD1	TRBJ1-4	-	TRBV5-4	TGTGCCAGCAGCTCCAGTGGGACAGCTAATGAAAAACTGTTTTTT	CASSSSGTANEKLFF
TRBD2	TRBJ2-7	few	TRBV18	TGTGCCAGCTCACCCCAGAGCGGGGGGGCCTACGAGCAGTACTTC	CASSPQSGGAYEQYF
-	TRBJ2-1	-	TRBV5-6	TGTGCCAGCAGCTTCGTGGGGGGGGGCGGATTGAATGAGCAGTTCTTC	CASSFVGGGGLNEQFF
-	TRBJ2-1	-	TRBV12-1	TGTGCCAGCAGCATCGGGACTAGCGGGACTTACAATGAGCAGTTCTTC	CASSIGTSGTYNEQFF
-	TRBJ2-1	-	TRBV28	TGTGCCAGCAGTTTATCTCGCCGGGACAATGAGCAGTTCTTC	CASSLSRRDNEQFF
TRBD2	TRBJ2-3	once	TRBV18	TGTGCCAGCTCAGCACTAGCGGGAGCTGCAGATACGCAGTATTTT	CASSALAGAADTQYF
-	TRBJ2-2	-	TRBV23-1	TGCGCCAGCAGTCAATCGTCAGTCCCCACAGGGTTTAGCACCGGGGAGCTGTTTTTT	CASSQSSVPTGFSTGELFF
-	TRBJ1-1	few	TRBV7-9	TGTGCCAGCAGGCAAAACCACAGGGTGAACACTGAAGCTTTCTTT	CASRQNHRVNTEAFF
-	TRBJ2-1	-	TRBV10-3	TGTGCCATCAGTGGACTGATGGATGAGCAGTTCTTC	CAISGLMDEQFF
TRBD2	TRBJ2-4	-	TRBV6-6	TGTGCCAGCAGTTACTCGAACCAGCGGGAGTCAACCAGACGTTACTTC	CASSYSNQRESTRRYF
-	TRBJ1-1	-	TRBV5-1	TGCGCCAGCAGCTTGGCCTGGGGGGGAAACACTGAAGCTTTCTTT	CASSLAWGGNTEAFF
TRBD1	TRBJ2-1	-	TRBV10-2	TGCGCCAGCAGAGGGACAGGGCCTTACGATGAGCAGTTCTTC	CASRGTGPYDEQFF
TRBD2	TRBJ2-1	few	TRBV27	TGTGCCAGCAGTCCCCTGATAGCGGGAGGCGGTGAGCAGTTCTTC	CASSPLIAGGGEQFF
TRBD1	TRBJ1-1	-	TRBV5-1	TGCGCCAGCAGCTTGGCCGAAAACAGGGGGCCTGAAGCTTTCTTT	CASSLAENRGPEAFF
TRBD1	TRBJ1-6	-	TRBV4-2	TGTGCCAGCAGCCAAGAAGGGGGGGACAGGGTAAATTCACCCCTCCACTTT	CASSQEGGDRVNSPLHF
-	TRBJ2-1	-	TRBV11-2	TGTGCCAGCAGCTCGCGACTTTCCAACAATGAGCAGTTCTTC	CASSSRLSNNEQFF
-	TRBJ1-5	-	TRBV18	TGTGCCAGCTCACCACAGGGAGGGGGCAATCAGCCCCAGCATTTT	CASSPQGGGNQPQHF
-	TRBJ1-1	-	TRBV18	TGTGCCAGCTCCACGAGACAGTCACAACAGGGTGAAGCTTTCTTT	CASSTRQSQQGEAFF
-	TRBJ2-7	-	TRBV5-1	TGCGCCAGCAGCTTCGGTTACGAGCAGTACTTC	CASSFGYEQYF
TRBD2	TRBJ2-3	-	TRBV7-9	TGTGCCAGCAGCTTAGGGGGACTAGCCTCGGATACGCAGTATTTT	CASSLGGLASDTQYF
-	TRBJ1-5	-	TRBV19	TGTGCCAGTAGTGCGACAGTTAGCAATCAGCCCCAGCATTTT	CASSATVSNQPQHF
-	TRBJ2-2	-	TRBV6-6	TGTGCCAGCAGTTACTCGAAAAGTCCAGGGTCCGGGGAGCTGTTTTTT	CASSYSKSPGSGELFF
-	TRBJ1-5	-	TRBV28	TGTGCCAGCACCTTGCCTCGGGAGCCCCAGCATTTT	CASTLPREPQHF
-	TRBJ2-1	-	TRBV7-9	TGTTCCAGCACCATTTTTGAGCAGTTCTTC	CSSTIFEQFF
-	TRBJ1-5	-	TRBV11-2	TGTGCCAGCAGCCCCGGTTATAGCAATCAGCCCCAGCATTTT	CASSPGYSNQPQHF
TRBD1	TRBJ1-2	-	TRBV19	TGTGCCAGTAGTATACTCCGACAGGGGGTGGTCTATGGCTACACCTTC	CASSILRQGVVYGYTF